The present entry profiles one T cell receptor beta chain with its context. Per germline, CDR1 LGHNA and CDR2 YSLEER. V was trimmed by 0 bases and J by 2 bases, leaving 13 bases between them. The CDR3 loop spans 16 amino acids. This sample is part of a study of T cell repertoires in cytomegalovirus infection. Turning to the study itself: TCR beta signatures that were public indicated CMV infection and matching HLA type.

TCRdb reprocessed the reads with MiXCR, giving one entry per CDR3 protein. The sample has roughly 310,000 distinct CDR3 sequences; under 20% are singletons. This sequence originates from a human donor in good health (CMV status not recorded). Some clones in this sample may be carry-over from other donors' samples. What was sequenced was PBMCs. The rearrangement links TRBV4-3 to TRBJ1-2, with D perhaps matching TRBD1 (5 bases). CDR3: CASSQDLGRGNYGYTF. CDR3 in DNA: TGCGCCAGCAGCCAAGATCTCGGGAGGGGAAACTATGGCTACACCTTC.